In this sample, the clone carrying this T cell receptor (beta chain) turned up once. The data stem from a study of blood T cell repertoires in COVID-19. Germline V gives CDR1 MNHEY, CDR2 SVGAGI. With V trimmed by 0 bases and J by 4 bases, 5 bases remained unmatched. This CDR3 is 15 amino acids long. The protocol was immunoSEQ multiplex PCR, while the TCRdb copy is restricted to in-frame clones and leaves out a portion. This table holds approximately 450,000 clones, nearly 90% found once. Sequenced: PBMCs or T cells enriched from blood (not recorded which). The TCR originated in a woman younger than 30 with acute COVID-19. The rearrangement links TRBV6-5 to TRBJ2-7; 8 bases agree with TRBD1. CDR3 in amino acids: CASSYSSDRGYEQYF. The CDR3 region has the DNA TGTGCCAGCAGTTACTCGAGTGACAGGGGTTACGAGCAGTACTTC.